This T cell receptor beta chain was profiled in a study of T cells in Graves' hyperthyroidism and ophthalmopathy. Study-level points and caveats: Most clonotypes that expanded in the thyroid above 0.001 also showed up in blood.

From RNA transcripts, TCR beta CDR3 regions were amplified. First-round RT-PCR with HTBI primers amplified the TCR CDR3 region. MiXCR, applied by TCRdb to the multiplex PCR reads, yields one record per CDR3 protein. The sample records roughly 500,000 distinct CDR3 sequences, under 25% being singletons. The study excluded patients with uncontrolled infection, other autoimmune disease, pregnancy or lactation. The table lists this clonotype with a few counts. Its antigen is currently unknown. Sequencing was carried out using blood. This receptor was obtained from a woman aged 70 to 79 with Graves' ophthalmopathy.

The CDR3 sequence: CASSWEVANYGYTF. In nucleotides, the CDR3 is TGTGCCAGCAGCTGGGAGGTCGCTAACTATGGCTACACCTTC. This sequence joins TRBV5-5 and TRBJ1-2; D ambiguous. Between the trimmed V and J ends, which lost 3 bases and 0 bases, there was a span of 9 bases. CDR3 length: 14 residues. CDR1 is SGHKS, CDR2 YYEKEE, per germline (reference sequence). Full variable domain (outside the CDR3, taken from reference TRBV5-5 and TRBJ1-2): DAGVTQSPTHLIKTRGQQVTLRCSPISGHKSVSWYQQVLGQGPQFIFQYYEKEERGRGNFPDRFSARQFPNYSSELNVNALLLGDSALYLCASSWEVANYGYTFGSGTRLTVV.